Described below is a single T cell receptor (beta chain) sequence and its context. The study assigned cohorts using participant-reported clinical history. Donors in Cohort 3 counted as recovered after two negative PCRs, clearance, or symptom resolution. Original processing notes: From reference gene primer amplification, estimates of nucleated cell counts were derived. Repertoires were generated with immunoSEQ multiplex PCR, while TCRdb's copy carries only in-frame clones and drops some. V, J and clone size were drawn from that table, and D and trimming were deduced from the DNA. The sample gives roughly 150,000 clones, more than 70% of which show up once; about 6% is in the top ten. The sample originates from a study of blood T cell repertoires in COVID-19. Background on the study: T cells, B-cell-depleted T cells, or PBMCs supplied cDNA or gDNA.

Trimming took 4 bases from V and 6 from J, leaving 5 bases between them. The germline V gene has CDR1 SGDLS and CDR2 YYNGEE. The CDR3 runs 11 residues. The clonotype originates from a man aged 35-49 years who had recovered from COVID-19. The rearrangement uses TRBV9 and TRBJ2-1; the D is unclear. Sequenced material: PBMCs or T cells enriched from blood (not recorded which). The CDR3 reads CASSTGNEQFF. The CDR3 DNA reads TGTGCCAGCAGCACCGGCAATGAGCAGTTCTTC.